This T cell receptor (beta chain) emerged from a study of cytomegalovirus exposure and HLA in healthy donors. Study results and caveats: The study flagged fewer than 200 TCR beta chains as cytomegalovirus-associated.

Produced via immunoSEQ multiplex PCR; TCRdb's table is partial and in-frame only. Here the sample spans about 98,000 clones, approximately 84% being singletons. About this clone itself: Its matching antigen is unknown.

Material for sequencing was PBMCs. The sequence derives from a man aged 18 to 30 in good health and CMV-seropositive.

The CDR3 is CASSWTGGNQPQHF. In DNA form, the CDR3 reads TGTGCCAGCAGTTGGACAGGGGGCAATCAGCCCCAGCATTTT. This sequence joins TRBV2 and TRBJ1-5, with TRBD1 matching 9 bases. After removal of 5 bases from V and 2 bases from J, the junction contained 1 base not matched to a gene. This CDR3 spans 14 amino acids. The germline V gene has CDR1 SNHLY and CDR2 FYNNEI.